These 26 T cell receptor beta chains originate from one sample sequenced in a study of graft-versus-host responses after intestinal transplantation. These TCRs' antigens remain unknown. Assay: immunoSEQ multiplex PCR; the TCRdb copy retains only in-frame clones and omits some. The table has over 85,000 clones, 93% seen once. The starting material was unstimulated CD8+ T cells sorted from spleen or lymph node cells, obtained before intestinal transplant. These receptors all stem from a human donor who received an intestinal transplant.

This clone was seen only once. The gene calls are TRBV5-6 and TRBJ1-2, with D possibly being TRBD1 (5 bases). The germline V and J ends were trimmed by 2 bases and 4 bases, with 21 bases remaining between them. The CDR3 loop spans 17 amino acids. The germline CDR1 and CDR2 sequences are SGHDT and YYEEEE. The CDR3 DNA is TGTGCCAGCAGCTTCAATCCGGACCTTCGACAGACCTATGGCTACACCTTC. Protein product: CASSFNPDLRQTYGYTF.

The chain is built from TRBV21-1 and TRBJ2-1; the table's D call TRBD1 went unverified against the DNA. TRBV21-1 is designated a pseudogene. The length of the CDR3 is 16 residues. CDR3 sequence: CASSMETGTGGDEQFF. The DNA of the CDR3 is TGTGCCAGCAGCATGGAAACCGGGACAGGGGGGGATGAGCAGTTCTTC.

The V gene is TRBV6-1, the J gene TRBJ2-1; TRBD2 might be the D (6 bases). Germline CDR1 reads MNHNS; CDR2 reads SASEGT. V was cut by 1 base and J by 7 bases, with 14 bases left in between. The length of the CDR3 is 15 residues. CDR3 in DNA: TGTGCCAGCAGTGAAGACGCGGGATGGGGGAATGAGCAGTTCTTC. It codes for CASSEDAGWGNEQFF.

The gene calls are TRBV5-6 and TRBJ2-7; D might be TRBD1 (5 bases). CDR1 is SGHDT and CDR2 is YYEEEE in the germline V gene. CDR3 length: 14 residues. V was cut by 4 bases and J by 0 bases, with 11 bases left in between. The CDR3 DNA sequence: TGTGCCAGCAGCGTGACAGTAGGCTCCTACGAGCAGTACTTC. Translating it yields CASSVTVGSYEQYF.

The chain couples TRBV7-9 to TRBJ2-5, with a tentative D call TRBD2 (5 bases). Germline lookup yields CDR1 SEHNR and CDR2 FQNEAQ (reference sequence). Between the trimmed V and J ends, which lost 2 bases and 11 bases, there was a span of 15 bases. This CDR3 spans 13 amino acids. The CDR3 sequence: CASSLTVMEEQYF. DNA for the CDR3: TGTGCCAGCAGCTTAACAGTTATGGAGGAGCAGTACTTC.

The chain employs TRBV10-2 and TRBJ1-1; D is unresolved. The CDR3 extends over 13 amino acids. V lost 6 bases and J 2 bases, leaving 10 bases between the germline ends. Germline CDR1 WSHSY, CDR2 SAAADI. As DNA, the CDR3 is TGCGCCAGCAGACCCGTAGGAAACACTGAAGCTTTCTTT. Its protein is CASRPVGNTEAFF.

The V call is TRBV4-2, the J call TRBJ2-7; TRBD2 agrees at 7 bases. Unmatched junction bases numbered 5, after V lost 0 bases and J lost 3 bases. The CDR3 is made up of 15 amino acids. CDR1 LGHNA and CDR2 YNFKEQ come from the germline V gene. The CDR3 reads CASSQEGGGDYEQYF. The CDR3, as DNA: TGTGCCAGCAGCCAAGAAGGCGGGGGAGACTACGAGCAGTACTTC.

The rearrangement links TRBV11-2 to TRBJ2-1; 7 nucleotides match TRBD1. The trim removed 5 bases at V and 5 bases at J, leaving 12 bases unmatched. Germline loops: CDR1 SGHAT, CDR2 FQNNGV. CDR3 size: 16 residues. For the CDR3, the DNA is TGTGCCAGCAGCGCAACGACAGGGTATCAAGACAATGAGCAGTTCTTC. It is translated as CASSATTGYQDNEQFF. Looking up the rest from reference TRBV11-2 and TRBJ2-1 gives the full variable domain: EAGVAQSPRYKIIEKRQSVAFWCNPISGHATLYWYQQILGQGPKLLIQFQNNGVVDDSQLPKDRFSAERLKGVDSTLKIQPAKLEDSAVYLCASSATTGYQDNEQFFGPGTRLTVL.

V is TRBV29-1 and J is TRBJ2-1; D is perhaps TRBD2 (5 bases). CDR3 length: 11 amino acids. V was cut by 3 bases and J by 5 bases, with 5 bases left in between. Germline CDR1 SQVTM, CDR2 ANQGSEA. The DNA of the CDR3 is TGCAGCGTTGAGGAGGACAATGAGCAGTTCTTC. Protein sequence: CSVEEDNEQFF.

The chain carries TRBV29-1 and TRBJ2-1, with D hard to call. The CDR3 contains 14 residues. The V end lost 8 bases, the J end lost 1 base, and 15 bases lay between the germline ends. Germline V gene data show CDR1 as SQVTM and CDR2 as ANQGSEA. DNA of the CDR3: TGCAGCTCAGACGGCGTGCCATCCTACAATGAGCAGTTCTTC. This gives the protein CSSDGVPSYNEQFF.

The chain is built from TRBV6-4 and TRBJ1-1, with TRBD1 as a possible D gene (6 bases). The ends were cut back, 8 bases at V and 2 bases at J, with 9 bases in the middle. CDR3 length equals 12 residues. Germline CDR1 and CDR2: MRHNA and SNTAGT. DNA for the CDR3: TGTGCCAGCCGAGGGGGTAACACTGAAGCTTTCTTT. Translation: CASRGGNTEAFF.

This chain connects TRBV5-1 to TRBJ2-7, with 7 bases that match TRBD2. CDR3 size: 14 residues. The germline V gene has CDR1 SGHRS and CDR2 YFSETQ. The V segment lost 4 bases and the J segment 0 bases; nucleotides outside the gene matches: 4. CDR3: CASSRGEGSYEQYF. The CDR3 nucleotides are TGCGCCAGCAGCCGGGGGGAGGGCTCCTACGAGCAGTACTTC. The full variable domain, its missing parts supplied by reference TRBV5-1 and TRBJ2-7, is KAGVTQTPRYLIKTRGQQVTLSCSPISGHRSVSWYQQTPGQGLQFLFEYFSETQRNKGNFPGRFSGRQFSNSRSEMNVSTLELGDSALYLCASSRGEGSYEQYFGPGTRLTVT.

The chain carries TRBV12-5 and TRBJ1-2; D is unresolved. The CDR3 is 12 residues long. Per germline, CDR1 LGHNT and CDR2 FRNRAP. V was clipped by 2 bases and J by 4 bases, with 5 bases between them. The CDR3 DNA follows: TGTGCTAGTGGTTTGTTGGGCTATGGCTACACCTTC. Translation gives CASGLLGYGYTF.

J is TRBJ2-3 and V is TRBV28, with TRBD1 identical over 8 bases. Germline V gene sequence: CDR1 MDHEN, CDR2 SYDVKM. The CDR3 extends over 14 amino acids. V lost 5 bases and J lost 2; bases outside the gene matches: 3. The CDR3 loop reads CASSQGQATDTQYF. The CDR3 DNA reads TGTGCCAGCAGTCAGGGACAGGCCACAGATACGCAGTATTTT.

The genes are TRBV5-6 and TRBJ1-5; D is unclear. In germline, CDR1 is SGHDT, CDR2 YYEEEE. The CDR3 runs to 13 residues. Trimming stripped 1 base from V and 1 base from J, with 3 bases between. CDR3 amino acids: CASSLTSNQPQHF. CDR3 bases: TGTGCCAGCAGCTTGACCAGCAATCAGCCCCAGCATTTT.

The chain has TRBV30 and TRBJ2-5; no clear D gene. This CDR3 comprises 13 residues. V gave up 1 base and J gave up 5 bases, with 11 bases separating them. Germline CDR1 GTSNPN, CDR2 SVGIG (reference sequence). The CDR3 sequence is CAWSGPVWETQYF. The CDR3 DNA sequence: TGTGCCTGGAGTGGTCCGGTCTGGGAGACCCAGTACTTC.

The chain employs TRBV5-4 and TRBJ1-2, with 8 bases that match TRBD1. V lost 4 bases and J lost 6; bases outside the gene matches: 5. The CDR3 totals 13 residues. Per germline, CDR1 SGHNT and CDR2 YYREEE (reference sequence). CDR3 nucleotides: TGTGCCAGCAGCCGGCAGGGGGCCGATGGCTACACCTTC. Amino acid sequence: CASSRQGADGYTF. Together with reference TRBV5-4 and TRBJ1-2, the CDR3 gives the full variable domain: ETGVTQSPTHLIKTRGQQVTLRCSSQSGHNTVSWYQQALGQGPQFIFQYYREEENGRGNFPPRFSGLQFPNYSSELNVNALELDDSALYLCASSRQGADGYTFGSGTRLTVV.

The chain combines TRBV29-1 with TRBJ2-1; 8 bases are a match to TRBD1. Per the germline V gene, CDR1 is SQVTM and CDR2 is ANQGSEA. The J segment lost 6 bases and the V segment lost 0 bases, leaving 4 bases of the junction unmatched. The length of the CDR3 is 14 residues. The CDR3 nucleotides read TGCAGCGTTGAAGATCCGGACAGGGCCAATGAGCAGTTCTTC. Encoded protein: CSVEDPDRANEQFF.

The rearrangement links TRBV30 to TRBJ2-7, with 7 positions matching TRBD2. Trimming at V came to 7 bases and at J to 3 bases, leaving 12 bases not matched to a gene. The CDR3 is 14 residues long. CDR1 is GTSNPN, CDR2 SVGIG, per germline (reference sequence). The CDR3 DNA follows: TGTGCCTCATCGTGGTCTAGCGGATTCTACGAGCAGTACTTC. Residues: CASSWSSGFYEQYF.

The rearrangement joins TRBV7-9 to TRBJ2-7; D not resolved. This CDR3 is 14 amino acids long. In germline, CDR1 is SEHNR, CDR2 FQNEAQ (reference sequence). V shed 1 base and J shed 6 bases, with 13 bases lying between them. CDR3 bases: TGTGCCAGCAGCTTAGAGTCCGGCGGCGGCGAGCAGTACTTC. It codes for CASSLESGGGEQYF.

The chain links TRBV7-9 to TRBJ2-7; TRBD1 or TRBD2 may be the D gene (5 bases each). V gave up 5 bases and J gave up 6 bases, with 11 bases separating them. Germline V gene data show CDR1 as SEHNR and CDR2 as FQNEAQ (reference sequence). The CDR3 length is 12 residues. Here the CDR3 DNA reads TGTGCCAGCAGCCCTGCAGGGAGCGAGCAGTACTTC. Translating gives CASSPAGSEQYF.

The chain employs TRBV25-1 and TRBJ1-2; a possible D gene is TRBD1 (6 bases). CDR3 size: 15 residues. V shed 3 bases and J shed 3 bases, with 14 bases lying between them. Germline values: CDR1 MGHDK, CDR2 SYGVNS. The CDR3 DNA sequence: TGTGCCAGCAGTGAGATGGGCGGGGGCGACTATGGCTACACCTTC. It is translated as CASSEMGGGDYGYTF.

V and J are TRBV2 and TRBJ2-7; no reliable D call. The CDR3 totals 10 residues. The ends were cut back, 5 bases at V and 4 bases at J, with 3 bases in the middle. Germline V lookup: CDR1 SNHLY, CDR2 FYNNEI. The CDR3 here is CASSTYEQYF. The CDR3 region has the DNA TGTGCCAGCAGTACGTACGAGCAGTACTTC.

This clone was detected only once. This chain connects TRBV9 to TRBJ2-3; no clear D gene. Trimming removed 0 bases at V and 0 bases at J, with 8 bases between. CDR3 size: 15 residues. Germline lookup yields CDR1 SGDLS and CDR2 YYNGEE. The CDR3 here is CASSVALGSTDTQYF. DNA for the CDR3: TGTGCCAGCAGCGTAGCTCTTGGGAGCACAGATACGCAGTATTTT.

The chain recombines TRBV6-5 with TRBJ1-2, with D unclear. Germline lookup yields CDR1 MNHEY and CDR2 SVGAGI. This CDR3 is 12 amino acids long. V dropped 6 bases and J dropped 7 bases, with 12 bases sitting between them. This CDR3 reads CASRLGALGYTF. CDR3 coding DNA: TGTGCCAGCAGGCTGGGCGCACTTGGCTACACCTTC.

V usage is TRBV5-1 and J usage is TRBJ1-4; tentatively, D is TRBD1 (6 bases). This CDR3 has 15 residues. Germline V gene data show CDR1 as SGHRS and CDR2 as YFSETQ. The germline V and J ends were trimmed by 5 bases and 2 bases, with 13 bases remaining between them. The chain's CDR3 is CASRGGQGTNEKLFF. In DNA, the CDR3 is TGCGCCAGCAGGGGGGGTCAGGGGACTAATGAAAAACTGTTTTTT.